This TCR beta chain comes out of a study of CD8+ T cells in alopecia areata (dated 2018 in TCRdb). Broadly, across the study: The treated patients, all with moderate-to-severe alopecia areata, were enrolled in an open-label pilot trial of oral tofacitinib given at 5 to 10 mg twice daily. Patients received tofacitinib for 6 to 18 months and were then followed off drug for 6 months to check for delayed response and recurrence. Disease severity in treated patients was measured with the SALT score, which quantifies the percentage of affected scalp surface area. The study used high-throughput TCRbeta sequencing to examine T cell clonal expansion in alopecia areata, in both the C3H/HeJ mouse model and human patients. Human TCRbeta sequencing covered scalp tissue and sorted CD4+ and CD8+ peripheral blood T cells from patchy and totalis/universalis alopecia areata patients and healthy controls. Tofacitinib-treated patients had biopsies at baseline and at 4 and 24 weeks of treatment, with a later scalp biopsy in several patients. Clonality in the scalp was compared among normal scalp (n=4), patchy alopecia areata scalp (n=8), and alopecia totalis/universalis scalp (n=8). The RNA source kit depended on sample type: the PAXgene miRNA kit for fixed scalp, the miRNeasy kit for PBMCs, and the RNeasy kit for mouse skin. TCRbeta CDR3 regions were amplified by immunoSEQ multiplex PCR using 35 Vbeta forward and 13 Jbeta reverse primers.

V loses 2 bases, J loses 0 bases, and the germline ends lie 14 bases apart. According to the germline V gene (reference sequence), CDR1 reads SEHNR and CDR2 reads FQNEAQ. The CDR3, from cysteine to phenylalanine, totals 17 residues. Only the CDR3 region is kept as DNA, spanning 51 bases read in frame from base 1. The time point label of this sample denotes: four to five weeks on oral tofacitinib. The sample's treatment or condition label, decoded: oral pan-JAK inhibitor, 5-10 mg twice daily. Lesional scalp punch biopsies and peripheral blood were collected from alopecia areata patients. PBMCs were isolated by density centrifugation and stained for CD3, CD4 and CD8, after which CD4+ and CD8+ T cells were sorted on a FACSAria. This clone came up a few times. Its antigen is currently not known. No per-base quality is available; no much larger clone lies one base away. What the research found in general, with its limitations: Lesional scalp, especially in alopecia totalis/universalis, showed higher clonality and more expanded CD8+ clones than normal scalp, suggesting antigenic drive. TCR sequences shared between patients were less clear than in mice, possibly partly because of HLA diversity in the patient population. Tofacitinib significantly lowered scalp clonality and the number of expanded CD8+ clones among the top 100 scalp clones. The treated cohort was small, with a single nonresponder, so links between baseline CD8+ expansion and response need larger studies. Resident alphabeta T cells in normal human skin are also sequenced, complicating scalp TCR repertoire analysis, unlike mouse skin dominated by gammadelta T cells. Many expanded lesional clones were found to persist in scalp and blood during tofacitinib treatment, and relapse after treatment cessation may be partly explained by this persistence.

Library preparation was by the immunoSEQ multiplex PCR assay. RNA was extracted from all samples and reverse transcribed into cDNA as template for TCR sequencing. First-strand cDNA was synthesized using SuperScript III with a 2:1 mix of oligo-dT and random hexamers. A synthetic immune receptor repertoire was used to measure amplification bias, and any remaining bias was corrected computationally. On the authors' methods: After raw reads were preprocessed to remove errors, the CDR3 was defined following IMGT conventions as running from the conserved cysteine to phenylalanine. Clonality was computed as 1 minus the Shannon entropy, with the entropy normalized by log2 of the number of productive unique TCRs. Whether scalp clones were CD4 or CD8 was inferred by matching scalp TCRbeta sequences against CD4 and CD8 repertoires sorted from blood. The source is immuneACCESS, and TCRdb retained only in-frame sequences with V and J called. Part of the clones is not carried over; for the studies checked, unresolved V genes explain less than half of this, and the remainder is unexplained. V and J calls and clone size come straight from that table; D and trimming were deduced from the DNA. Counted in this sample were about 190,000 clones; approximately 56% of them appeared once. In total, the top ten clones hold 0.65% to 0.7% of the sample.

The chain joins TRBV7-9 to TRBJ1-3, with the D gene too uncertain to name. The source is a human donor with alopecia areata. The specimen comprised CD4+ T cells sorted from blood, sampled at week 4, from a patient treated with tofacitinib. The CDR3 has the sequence CASSLPPPRNSGNTIYF. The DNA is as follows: TGTGCCAGCAGCTTACCCCCGCCCCGGAACTCTGGAAACACCATATATTTT.